This T cell receptor (beta chain) was sequenced during a study of PD-1 blockade in classical Hodgkin lymphoma. The count of this clone is one. Every patient had relapsed following autologous stem cell transplantation, and cohorts differed in brentuximab vedotin exposure. Sequenced by immunoSEQ multiplex PCR; TCRdb stores in-frame clones only, minus some. This sample carries 98,000 or so clones, 70% to 90% of them seen once, and the ten largest clones take about 20%. The receptor was derived from a human donor with classical Hodgkin lymphoma. This sample comprised peripheral blood mononuclear cells (PBMCs), obtained before the second cycle of nivolumab.

This chain's CDR3 is CASRPGDNQPQHF. The CDR3, as DNA: TGTGCCAGCAGGCCAGGGGACAATCAGCCCCAGCATTTT. V usage is TRBV28 and J usage is TRBJ1-5, with D possibly being TRBD1 (6 bases). V lost 6 bases and J 3 bases, leaving 9 bases between the germline ends. The CDR3 totals 13 residues. Germline-derived CDR1 and CDR2 are MDHEN and SYDVKM.